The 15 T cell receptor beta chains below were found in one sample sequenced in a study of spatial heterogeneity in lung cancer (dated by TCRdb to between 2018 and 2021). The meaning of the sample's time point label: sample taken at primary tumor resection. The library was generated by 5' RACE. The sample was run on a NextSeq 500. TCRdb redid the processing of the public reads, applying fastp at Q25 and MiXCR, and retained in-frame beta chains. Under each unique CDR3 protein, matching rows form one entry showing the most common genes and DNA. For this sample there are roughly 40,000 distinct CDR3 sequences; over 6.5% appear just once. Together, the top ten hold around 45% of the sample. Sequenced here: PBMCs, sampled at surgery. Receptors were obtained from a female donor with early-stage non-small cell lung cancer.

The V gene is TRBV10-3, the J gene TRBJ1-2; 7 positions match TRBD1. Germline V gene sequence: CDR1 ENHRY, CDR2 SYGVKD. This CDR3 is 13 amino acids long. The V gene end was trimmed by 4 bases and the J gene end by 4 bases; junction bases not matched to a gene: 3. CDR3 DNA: TGTGCCATCAGTGGAGGGACAGCCTATGGCTACACCTTC. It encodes CAISGGTAYGYTF.

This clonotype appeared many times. The CDR3 sequence is CASIGPTRTEAFF. CDR3 bases: TGTGCCAGCATCGGACCCACGCGGACTGAAGCTTTCTTT. The chain employs TRBV6-5 and TRBJ1-1, with D hard to call. Germline V gives CDR1 MNHEY, CDR2 SVGAGI. The CDR3 spans 13 residues. Trimming shortened V by 7 bases and J by 5 bases, and 14 bases separated the two germline ends.

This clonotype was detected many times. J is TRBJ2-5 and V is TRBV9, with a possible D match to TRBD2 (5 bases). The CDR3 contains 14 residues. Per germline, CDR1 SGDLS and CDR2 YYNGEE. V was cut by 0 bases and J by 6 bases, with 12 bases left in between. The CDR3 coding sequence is TGTGCCAGCAGCGTAGACGGGGTTTTGAAGACCCAGTACTTC. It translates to CASSVDGVLKTQYF.

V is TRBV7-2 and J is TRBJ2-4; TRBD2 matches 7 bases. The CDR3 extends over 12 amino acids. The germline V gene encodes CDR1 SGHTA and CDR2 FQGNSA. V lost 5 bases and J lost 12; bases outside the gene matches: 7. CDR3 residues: CASSPAGVHQYF. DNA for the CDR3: TGTGCCAGCAGCCCGGCGGGGGTTCATCAGTACTTC.

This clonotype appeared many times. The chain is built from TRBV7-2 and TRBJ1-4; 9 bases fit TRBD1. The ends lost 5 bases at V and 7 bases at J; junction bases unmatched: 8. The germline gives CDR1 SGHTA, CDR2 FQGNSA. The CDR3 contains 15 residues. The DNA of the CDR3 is TGTGCCAGCAGCCCACCAGGGACAGGGAGTGAAAAACTGTTTTTT. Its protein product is CASSPPGTGSEKLFF.

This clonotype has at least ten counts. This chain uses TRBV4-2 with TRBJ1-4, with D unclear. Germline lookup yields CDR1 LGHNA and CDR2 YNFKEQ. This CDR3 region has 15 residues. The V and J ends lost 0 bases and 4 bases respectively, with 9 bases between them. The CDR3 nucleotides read TGTGCCAGCAGCCAAGACGGTAGATTTAATGAAAAACTGTTTTTT. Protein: CASSQDGRFNEKLFF.

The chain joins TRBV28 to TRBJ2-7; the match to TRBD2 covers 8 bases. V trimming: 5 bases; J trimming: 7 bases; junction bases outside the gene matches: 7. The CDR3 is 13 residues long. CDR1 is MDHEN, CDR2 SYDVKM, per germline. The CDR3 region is CASSPSGPWEQYF. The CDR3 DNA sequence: TGTGCCAGCAGTCCTAGCGGGCCCTGGGAGCAGTACTTC.

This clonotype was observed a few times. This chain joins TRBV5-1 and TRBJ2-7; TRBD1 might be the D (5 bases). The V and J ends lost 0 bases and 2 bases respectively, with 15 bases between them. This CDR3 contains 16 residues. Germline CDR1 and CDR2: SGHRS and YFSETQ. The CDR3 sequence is CASSLVGAGATYEQYF. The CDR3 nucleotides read TGCGCCAGCAGCTTGGTAGGGGCAGGCGCTACCTACGAGCAGTACTTC.

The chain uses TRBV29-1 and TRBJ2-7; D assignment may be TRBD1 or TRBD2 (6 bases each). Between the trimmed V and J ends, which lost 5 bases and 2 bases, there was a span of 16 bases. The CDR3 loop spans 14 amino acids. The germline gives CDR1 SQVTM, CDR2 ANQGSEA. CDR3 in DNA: TGCAGCGTTAGGATGCCCGGGGGCCCCTACGAGCAGTACTTC. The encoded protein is CSVRMPGGPYEQYF.

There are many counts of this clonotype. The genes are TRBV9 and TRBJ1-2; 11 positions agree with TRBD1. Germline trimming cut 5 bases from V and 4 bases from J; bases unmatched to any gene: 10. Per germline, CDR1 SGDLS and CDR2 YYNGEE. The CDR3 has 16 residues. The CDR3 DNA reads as TGTGCCAGCAGTGAAGGGCGGGACAGGGGGACCTATGGCTACACCTTC. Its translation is CASSEGRDRGTYGYTF.

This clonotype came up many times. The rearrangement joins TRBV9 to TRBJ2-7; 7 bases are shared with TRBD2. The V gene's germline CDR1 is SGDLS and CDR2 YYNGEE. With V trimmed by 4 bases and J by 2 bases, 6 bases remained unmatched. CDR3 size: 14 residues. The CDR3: CASSRSGAPYEQYF. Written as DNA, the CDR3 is TGTGCCAGCAGCCGGAGCGGGGCCCCCTACGAGCAGTACTTC.

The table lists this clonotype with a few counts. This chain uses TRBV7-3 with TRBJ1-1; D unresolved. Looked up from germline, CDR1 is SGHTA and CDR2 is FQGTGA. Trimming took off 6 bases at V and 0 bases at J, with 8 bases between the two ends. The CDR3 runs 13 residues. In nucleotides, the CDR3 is TGTGCCAGCAGTAGAACAGTGAACACTGAAGCTTTCTTT. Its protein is CASSRTVNTEAFF.

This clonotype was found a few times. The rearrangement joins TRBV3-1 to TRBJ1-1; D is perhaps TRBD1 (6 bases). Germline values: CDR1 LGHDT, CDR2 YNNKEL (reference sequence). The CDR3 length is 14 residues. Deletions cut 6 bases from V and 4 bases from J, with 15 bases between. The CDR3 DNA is TGTGCCAGCAGTCAACAGGGCGGGAGCACTGAAGCTTTCTTT. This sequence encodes CASSQQGGSTEAFF.

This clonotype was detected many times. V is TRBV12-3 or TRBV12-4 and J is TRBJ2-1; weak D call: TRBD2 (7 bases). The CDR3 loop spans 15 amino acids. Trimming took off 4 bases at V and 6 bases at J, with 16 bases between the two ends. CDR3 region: CASSSRGGPANEQFF. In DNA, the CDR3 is TGTGCCAGCAGTTCGAGGGGGGGCCCGGCCAATGAGCAGTTCTTC.

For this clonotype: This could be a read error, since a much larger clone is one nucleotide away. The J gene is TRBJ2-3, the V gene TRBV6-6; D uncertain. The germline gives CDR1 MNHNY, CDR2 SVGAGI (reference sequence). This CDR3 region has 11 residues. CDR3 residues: CAGSPRNTQYF. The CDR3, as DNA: TGTGCCGGCAGCCCCCGCAATACGCAGTATTTT.